This T cell receptor beta chain was captured in a study of siplizumab effects on memory and regulatory T cells. Overall study results and limits: Siplizumab produced a significant drop in alloreactive sequences attributable to unstimulated CD4+ memory cells. Whether proliferating Tregs in siplizumab cultures suppress was not functionally confirmed.

Note on this clone: Its target is unknown.

CDR1 SGHDT and CDR2 YYEEEE come from the germline V gene. The CDR3 has 17 amino acids. With 2 bases clipped from V and 4 bases from J, the junction kept 10 bases outside the gene matches. Per sample, 85,000 to 100,000 TCR templates underwent assay. Libraries were prepared by immunoSEQ multiplex PCR; TCRdb keeps only in-frame clonotypes and omits some of them. The sample has more than 85,000 clones, around 90% seen once. This clonotype originated in a human donor in good health. The sample comprised CD4+ T cells sorted from blood. The V call is TRBV5-6, the J call TRBJ2-5, with TRBD1 matching 11 bases. In nucleotides, the CDR3 is TGTGCCAGCAGCTTACCTGCCGGGACAGGGGGATCAGAGACCCAGTACTTC. This translates into CASSLPAGTGGSETQYF.